This T cell receptor beta chain was found in a study of CD8 T cells in ankylosing spondylitis. The germline V gene has CDR1 PRHDT and CDR2 FYEKMQ (reference sequence). CDR3 length equals 15 residues. J was trimmed by 5 bases and V by 5 bases; bases with no gene match: 7. This clonotype was counted many times. Its antigen is still unknown. General study results and limits: In the blood and synovial fluid of reactive arthritis, some motif variants had been previously reported. A TCR beta motif of about 8 highly homologous variants appeared characteristic of ankylosing spondylitis blood.

The TCR beta libraries were generated through quantitative 5'-RACE incorporating molecular barcodes. One entry per CDR3 protein results from TCRdb running MiXCR on the 5' RACE reads. Of 45,000 to 60,000 distinct CDR3 sequences in the sample, 7.4% were seen once. Sequencing was done on a sample of blood, either unsorted or a sorted T cell fraction (not recorded which). The chain has TRBV13 and TRBJ2-1; 9 nucleotides align to TRBD1. The clonotype was recovered from a female donor with ankylosing spondylitis or in good health (not recorded which). CDR3 residues: CASSRGDRDHNEQFF. The DNA of the CDR3 is TGTGCCAGCAGCCGTGGGGACAGGGACCACAATGAGCAGTTCTTC.